Below are 22 T cell receptor beta chains sequenced from a single sample in a study of cytomegalovirus exposure and HLA in healthy donors. A multiplex PCR was run with 60 Vbeta primers and 13 Jbeta primers. TCRdb keeps only in-frame clones here, not all; method: immunoSEQ multiplex PCR. The sample comprises under 130,000 clones, 12% to 15% of which are singletons, and about 0.79% rests with the top ten. The sample was PBMCs. Receptors originate from a female donor in good health and CMV-seronegative.

This clone was found a few times. The rearrangement uses TRBV30 and TRBJ2-2, with 7 bases fitting TRBD2. Trimming at V came to 5 bases and at J to 5 bases, leaving 2 bases not matched to a gene. The germline V gene encodes CDR1 GTSNPN and CDR2 SVGIG (reference sequence). This CDR3 has 12 residues. CDR3 DNA: TGTGCCTGGGGAGCGGGGACCGGGGAGCTGTTTTTT. This encodes CAWGAGTGELFF.

This clone was observed a handful of times. The CDR3 is CAISELGEMEPSTGELFF. The CDR3 DNA reads as TGTGCCATCAGTGAGTTAGGTGAGATGGAGCCGTCTACCGGGGAGCTGTTTTTT. V usage is TRBV10-3 and J usage is TRBJ2-2; D remains ambiguous. Per the germline V gene, CDR1 is ENHRY and CDR2 is SYGVKD. Trimming stripped 1 base from V and 5 bases from J, with 20 bases between. CDR3 length: 18 residues.

This clone has more than one count but fewer than ten. This rearrangement joins TRBV11-2 to TRBJ2-7; possible D gene TRBD2, 6 bases. Germline V CDR1 and CDR2: SGHAT, FQNNGV. The CDR3 is made up of 16 amino acids. The V end was cut by 2 bases, the J end by 4 bases, with 18 bases between. The CDR3 reads CASSLRTSGVPYEQYF. The CDR3 coding sequence is TGTGCCAGCAGCTTACGTACGTCGGGGGTCCCTTACGAGCAGTACTTC.

This chain links TRBV5-1 with TRBJ2-3; 13 nucleotides align to TRBD2. In germline, CDR1 is SGHRS, CDR2 YFSETQ. The junction had 4 bases not matched to a gene; V was cut back by 4 bases and J by 8 bases. The CDR3 extends over 14 amino acids. The CDR3 loop reads CASSPGLAGVTQYF. CDR3 DNA sequence: TGCGCCAGCAGCCCCGGACTAGCGGGGGTTACGCAGTATTTT. The variable domain in full, with the rest retrieved from reference TRBV5-1 and TRBJ2-3, is KAGVTQTPRYLIKTRGQQVTLSCSPISGHRSVSWYQQTPGQGLQFLFEYFSETQRNKGNFPGRFSGRQFSNSRSEMNVSTLELGDSALYLCASSPGLAGVTQYFGPGTRLTVL.

The chain recombines TRBV4-3 with TRBJ2-1, with D perhaps TRBD2 (6 bases). The V and J ends lost 1 base and 4 bases respectively, with 11 bases between them. Germline CDR1 reads LGHNA; CDR2 reads YSLEER. The CDR3 is made up of 15 amino acids. The CDR3 sequence: CASSQGLERYNEQFF. The CDR3 DNA follows: TGCGCCAGCAGCCAAGGACTAGAACGGTACAATGAGCAGTTCTTC.

The chain combines TRBV28 with TRBJ2-1, with a tentative D call TRBD2 (6 bases). The CDR3 is 16 amino acids. V dropped 7 bases and J dropped 0 bases, with 16 bases sitting between them. Germline CDR1 is MDHEN and CDR2 is SYDVKM. The CDR3 is CASNIPSDSSYNEQFF. CDR3 nucleotides: TGTGCCAGCAACATACCTAGCGACAGCTCCTACAATGAGCAGTTCTTC. Together with reference TRBV28 and TRBJ2-1, the CDR3 gives the full variable domain: DVKVTQSSRYLVKRTGEKVFLECVQDMDHENMFWYRQDPGLGLRLIYFSYDVKMKEKGDIPEGYSVSREKKERFSLILESASTNQTSMYLCASNIPSDSSYNEQFFGPGTRLTVL.

The chain employs TRBV5-1 and TRBJ2-3; perhaps TRBD1 as D (6 bases). CDR3 length: 15 residues. Trimming pared 4 bases from V and 0 bases from J, leaving 12 bases between. CDR1 SGHRS and CDR2 YFSETQ come from the germline V gene. CDR3 protein: CASSRDRKSTDTQYF. As DNA, the CDR3 is TGCGCCAGCAGCCGTGACAGGAAAAGCACAGATACGCAGTATTTT.

The rearrangement uses TRBV5-1 and TRBJ2-2; no clear D. In germline, CDR1 is SGHRS, CDR2 YFSETQ. The CDR3 loop spans 14 amino acids. Trimming removed 7 bases from V and 1 base from J, with 11 bases in between. For the CDR3, the DNA is TGCGCCAGCGGCGGCGCAAGGAACACCGGGGAGCTGTTTTTT. It yields the protein CASGGARNTGELFF.

This clone was seen a few times. CDR3 in DNA: TGCGCCAGCAGCGCCGGGACTCGGACAGATACGCAGTATTTT. Translating it yields CASSAGTRTDTQYF. The rearrangement uses TRBV5-1 and TRBJ2-3, with D possibly being TRBD2 (6 bases). Germline V gene sequence: CDR1 SGHRS, CDR2 YFSETQ. This CDR3 contains 14 residues. V shed 4 bases and J shed 3 bases, with 12 bases lying between them.

This chain connects TRBV6-5 to TRBJ1-1; D is possibly TRBD1 (6 bases). Trimming took off 7 bases at V and 3 bases at J, with 12 bases between the two ends. The germline gives CDR1 MNHEY, CDR2 SVGAGI. This CDR3 is 13 amino acids long. The CDR3 sequence is CASNQGPYTEAFF. CDR3 nucleotides: TGTGCCAGCAACCAGGGGCCCTACACTGAAGCTTTCTTT.

This clone was counted between two and nine times. The chain employs TRBV4-3 and TRBJ2-2; 16 bases line up with TRBD2. J gave up 7 bases and V 0 bases, and 11 bases lay outside the gene matches. CDR3 length: 20 amino acids. Looked up from germline, CDR1 is LGHNA and CDR2 is YSLEER. The DNA for the CDR3 is TGCGCCAGCAGCCAAGATGTCCCCGGGACTAGCGGGAGGGCGAACGGGGAGCTGTTTTTT. Translation gives CASSQDVPGTSGRANGELFF.

This chain joins TRBV7-9 and TRBJ2-1, with TRBD1 identical over 8 bases. The CDR3 length is 14 residues. CDR1 is SEHNR and CDR2 is FQNEAQ in the germline V gene (reference sequence). Trimming took 0 bases from V and 9 from J; bases not matched to a gene: 4. The DNA for the CDR3 is TGTGCCAGCAGCTTAGCCAGGGGGCGCGGTGAGCAGTTCTTC. It specifies CASSLARGRGEQFF. Combining the CDR3 with reference TRBV7-9 and TRBJ2-1 gives the whole variable domain DTGVSQNPRHKITKRGQNVTFRCDPISEHNRLYWYRQTLGQGPEFLTYFQNEAQLEKSRLLSDRFSAERPKGSFSTLEIQRTEQGDSAMYLCASSLARGRGEQFFGPGTRLTVL.

This clone was seen more than once but under ten times. The chain has TRBV7-9 and TRBJ2-7; TRBD2 is a possible D gene (5 bases). The V gene lost 8 bases and the J gene lost 9 bases, with 14 bases spanning the gap. CDR3 size: 11 residues. Germline V CDR1 and CDR2: SEHNR, FQNEAQ (reference sequence). The CDR3 sequence: CASAGGQSQYF. CDR3 nucleotides: TGTGCCAGCGCAGGAGGTCAATCGCAGTACTTC. The variable domain in full, completed from reference TRBV7-9 and TRBJ2-7, reads DTGVSQNPRHKITKRGQNVTFRCDPISEHNRLYWYRQTLGQGPEFLTYFQNEAQLEKSRLLSDRFSAERPKGSFSTLEIQRTEQGDSAMYLCASAGGQSQYFGPGTRLTVT.

This chain connects TRBV18 to TRBJ1-1; 7 nucleotides agree with TRBD1. CDR3 length: 17 residues. Germline loops: CDR1 KGHSH, CDR2 LQKENI. J was trimmed by 1 base and V by 1 base; bases with no gene match: 9. The CDR3 nucleotides read TGTGCCAGCTCACCACGTCCCGGGACAGACAGGAACACTGAAGCTTTCTTT. Translating gives CASSPRPGTDRNTEAFF.

Details on this clone: A read error is likely, as this CDR3 ends without the conserved phenylalanine or tryptophan. The DNA is left out, because the CDR3 cannot be placed on it with certainty; the CDR3 is given as TCRdb lists it. The rearrangement uses TRBV5-6 and TRBJ1-3; TRBD1 reflects the table's D call only, with no check against the DNA. CDR1 and CDR2 (germline): SGHDT, YYEEEE. A total of 10 residues make up the CDR3, ends included. The CDR3: CASSLQSGRL.

In this sample, this clone turned up a few times. V and J are TRBV9 and TRBJ1-2, with a possible D match to TRBD1 (5 bases). Trimming took 0 bases from V and 8 from J, leaving 14 bases between them. In germline, CDR1 is SGDLS, CDR2 YYNGEE. The CDR3 consists of 14 residues. CDR3 loop: CASSVAKRGRGYTF. DNA of the CDR3: TGTGCCAGCAGCGTAGCGAAAAGGGGTCGCGGCTACACCTTC.

This clone was picked up a small number of times. The chain joins TRBV6-5 to TRBJ1-1; D possibly corresponds to TRBD1 (5 bases). The CDR3 consists of 13 residues. V lost 7 bases, J lost 4 bases, and 13 bases lay in between. Germline V gene lookup returns CDR1 MNHEY and CDR2 SVGAGI. The CDR3 sequence: CASKVAGATEAFF. The DNA of the CDR3 is TGTGCCAGCAAGGTGGCTGGGGCCACTGAAGCTTTCTTT.

The rearrangement uses TRBV11-3 and TRBJ2-1; 8 bases agree with TRBD2. CDR1 is SGHNT, CDR2 YENEEA, per germline. The CDR3 sequence is 16 residues long. V was clipped by 5 bases and J by 6 bases; unmatched bases: 12. CDR3 residues: CASSLSAGAMGNEQFF. CDR3 nucleotide sequence: TGTGCCAGCAGCCTGTCAGCGGGAGCTATGGGCAATGAGCAGTTCTTC.

The chain couples TRBV7-2 to TRBJ1-5, with D tentatively TRBD1 (6 bases). CDR1 is SGHTA, CDR2 FQGNSA, per germline. Trimming left V 1 base short and J 5 bases short, with 15 bases between. The CDR3 has 16 amino acids. In nucleotides, the CDR3 is TGTGCCAGCAGCTTAGTGGTTGGGGGGGCATATCAGCCCCAGCATTTT. Its translation: CASSLVVGGAYQPQHF.

The table lists this clone with a few counts. The chain is built from TRBV6-5 and TRBJ2-1, with TRBD2 matching 10 bases. The CDR3 contains 15 residues. CDR1 and CDR2 (germline): MNHEY, SVGAGI. V trimming: 2 bases; J trimming: 6 bases; junction bases outside the gene matches: 4. CDR3 coding DNA: TGTGCCAGCAGTTACCTGCCTAGCGGGGGCAATGAGCAGTTCTTC. As protein: CASSYLPSGGNEQFF.

The chain has TRBV7-2 and TRBJ1-2, with D hard to call. V was shortened by 9 bases and J by 4 bases, with 18 bases between the two germline ends. The CDR3 is 14 residues long. Germline V gives CDR1 SGHTA, CDR2 FQGNSA. The CDR3 sequence is CASKRAAGVYGYTF. CDR3 sequence (DNA): TGTGCCAGTAAACGGGCAGCCGGGGTCTATGGCTACACCTTC.

The V call is TRBV6-5, the J call TRBJ1-3; D is ambiguous. Germline lookup yields CDR1 MNHEY and CDR2 SVGAGI. Trimming took 0 bases from V and 1 from J, leaving 10 bases between them. The CDR3 has 16 amino acids. The CDR3, as DNA: TGTGCCAGCAGTTACTCCTGGACTCTATCTGGAAACACCATATATTTT. It yields the protein CASSYSWTLSGNTIYF.